Presented here are 15 T cell receptor beta chains from one specimen sequenced in a study of CD8 T cells in Susac syndrome. The RNA input was about 0.5 to 1 ug, and it was reverse transcribed with random hexamers. Using its own MiXCR run on the immunoSEQ multiplex PCR reads, TCRdb lists one record per CDR3 protein. The sample holds around 130,000 distinct CDR3 sequences, over 90% seen once. Material for sequencing was CD4+ T cells from PBMCs. These receptor sequences come from a human donor in good health.

The chain employs TRBV19 and TRBJ2-1, with 7 bases fitting TRBD1. Trimming at V came to 0 bases and at J to 6 bases, leaving 8 bases not matched to a gene. This CDR3 has 16 amino acids. Germline CDR1 reads LNHDA; CDR2 reads SQIVND (reference sequence). CDR3 nucleotides: TGTGCCAGTAGTATAGACGACAGGGCCCTGAGCAATGAGCAGTTCTTC. Residues: CASSIDDRALSNEQFF.

J is TRBJ2-3 and V is TRBV2; D assignment may be TRBD1 or TRBD2 (5 bases each). The CDR3 has 15 amino acids. Trimming removed 5 bases from V and 1 base from J, with 13 bases in between. Germline CDR1 and CDR2: SNHLY and FYNNEI. The CDR3 coding sequence is TGTGCCAGCAGTCGAACGGGGACCCGCACAGATACGCAGTATTTT. Amino acid sequence: CASSRTGTRTDTQYF.

This chain joins TRBV2 and TRBJ1-4, with a weak D call TRBD1 (6 bases). V lost 0 bases and J lost 4, with 15 bases in between. The CDR3 extends over 17 amino acids. Germline V gives CDR1 SNHLY, CDR2 FYNNEI. The CDR3 loop reads CASSEAPYRADNEKLFF. The CDR3 region has the DNA TGTGCCAGCAGTGAAGCACCCTACAGGGCGGATAATGAAAAACTGTTTTTT.

V is TRBV4-2 and J is TRBJ1-1, with TRBD1 as a possible D gene (5 bases). V was shortened by 3 bases and J by 6 bases, with 14 bases between the two germline ends. The CDR3 covers 14 residues. Germline V gene data show CDR1 as LGHNA and CDR2 as YNFKEQ. The CDR3 DNA reads TGTGCCAGCAGCCAGGGGGGAGGAGTCGCTGAAGCTTTCTTT. Translating gives CASSQGGGVAEAFF.

This chain uses TRBV18 with TRBJ2-5; 8 bases map to TRBD1. Trimming cost V 3 bases and J 3 bases; bases outside gene matches: 15. The CDR3 is 18 amino acids. Germline V gives CDR1 KGHSH, CDR2 LQKENI. CDR3 bases: TGTGCCAGCTCACCGATCGGTGCCGGGACAGGTAGTGAAGAGACCCAGTACTTC. This codes for CASSPIGAGTGSEETQYF.

There are a few counts of this clonotype. The chain is built from TRBV29-1 and TRBJ1-5, with D possibly TRBD1 on 6 matching bases. The CDR3 consists of 12 residues. V lost 4 bases and J lost 4, with 8 bases in between. Germline values: CDR1 SQVTM, CDR2 ANQGSEA. Here the CDR3 reads CSVGQGNQPQHF. The CDR3 nucleotides read TGCAGCGTTGGTCAGGGGAATCAGCCCCAGCATTTT.

The chain carries TRBV5-1 and TRBJ2-5; TRBD1 aligns across 7 bases. Germline V CDR1 and CDR2: SGHRS, YFSETQ. This CDR3 has 13 amino acids. With 4 bases clipped from V and 2 bases from J, the junction kept 2 bases outside the gene matches. The CDR3 spells CASSMGQQETQYF. DNA of the CDR3: TGCGCCAGCAGCATGGGACAGCAAGAGACCCAGTACTTC. The full variable domain, completed using reference TRBV5-1 and TRBJ2-5, is KAGVTQTPRYLIKTRGQQVTLSCSPISGHRSVSWYQQTPGQGLQFLFEYFSETQRNKGNFPGRFSGRQFSNSRSEMNVSTLELGDSALYLCASSMGQQETQYFGPGTRLLVL.

V gene TRBV18 combines with J gene TRBJ1-1; no clear D gene. V shed 1 base and J shed 3 bases, with 9 bases lying between them. The CDR3 sequence is 14 residues long. Germline V gives CDR1 KGHSH, CDR2 LQKENI. The CDR3 sequence: CASSPLPGDTEAFF. The CDR3, as DNA: TGTGCCAGCTCACCACTCCCTGGGGACACTGAAGCTTTCTTT. The variable domain in full, with the rest retrieved from reference TRBV18 and TRBJ1-1, is NAGVMQNPRHLVRRRGQEARLRCSPMKGHSHVYWYRQLPEEGLKFMVYLQKENIIDESGMPKERFSAEFPKEGPSILRIQQVVRGDSAAYFCASSPLPGDTEAFFGQGTRLTVV.

J is TRBJ1-4 and V is TRBV7-9, with D unclear. The CDR3 sequence is 14 residues long. CDR1 and CDR2 (germline): SEHNR, FQNEAQ (reference sequence). V was shortened by 5 bases and J by 4 bases, with 11 bases between the two germline ends. The CDR3 sequence is CASSHTVDNEKLFF. The CDR3 DNA follows: TGTGCCAGCAGCCACACAGTTGATAATGAAAAACTGTTTTTT.

The DNA for the CDR3 is TGCGCCAGCAGCCACCTCGAGAGTAGCGGGTTTGGCGAGCAGTACTTC. Protein sequence: CASSHLESSGFGEQYF. This chain joins TRBV4-1 and TRBJ2-7, with TRBD2 matching over 7 bases. The CDR3 is 16 residues long. In germline, CDR1 is MGHRA, CDR2 YSYEKL. J was trimmed by 6 bases and V by 3 bases; bases with no gene match: 14.

The rearrangement links TRBV5-1 to TRBJ2-7; D uncertain. Trimming left V 3 bases short and J 3 bases short, with 7 bases between. Per the germline V gene, CDR1 is SGHRS and CDR2 is YFSETQ. CDR3 length: 12 amino acids. CDR3 DNA: TGCGCCAGCAGCTCGGAGAGCTACGAGCAGTACTTC. This encodes CASSSESYEQYF.

The chain uses TRBV27 and TRBJ2-1; TRBD2 matches 13 bases. CDR3 length: 16 amino acids. CDR1 and CDR2 from the germline V gene are MNHEY and SMNVEV (reference sequence). J was trimmed by 5 bases and V by 4 bases; bases with no gene match: 5. CDR3 sequence: CASSSLLAGGNNEQFF. As DNA, the CDR3 is TGTGCCAGCAGTTCCCTACTAGCGGGAGGGAACAATGAGCAGTTCTTC.

The rearrangement joins TRBV7-2 to TRBJ2-4; D remains unclear. The V gene's germline CDR1 is SGHTA and CDR2 FQGNSA. The germline V and J ends were trimmed by 8 bases and 0 bases, with 8 bases remaining between them. This CDR3 is built from 13 residues. In DNA, the CDR3 is TGTGCCAGCGGTCGATTAGCCAAAAACATTCAGTACTTC. It is translated as CASGRLAKNIQYF.

The chain joins TRBV5-1 to TRBJ1-4, with a tentative D call TRBD1 (5 bases). CDR1 is SGHRS and CDR2 is YFSETQ in the germline V gene. The ends were cut back, 5 bases at V and 3 bases at J, with 11 bases in the middle. The CDR3 contains 14 residues. CDR3 DNA: TGCGCCAGCAGACCCGGGGCCTCTAATGAAAAACTGTTTTTT. It is translated as CASRPGASNEKLFF. Filled out from reference TRBV5-1 and TRBJ1-4, the complete variable domain reads KAGVTQTPRYLIKTRGQQVTLSCSPISGHRSVSWYQQTPGQGLQFLFEYFSETQRNKGNFPGRFSGRQFSNSRSEMNVSTLELGDSALYLCASRPGASNEKLFFGSGTQLSVL.

This chain uses TRBV28 with TRBJ1-2, with D possibly TRBD1 on 6 matching bases. The CDR3 is 15 amino acids. Looked up from germline, CDR1 is MDHEN and CDR2 is SYDVKM. Trimming cost V 5 bases and J 8 bases, with 21 bases left between them. Written as DNA, the CDR3 is TGTGCCAGCAGTGCCCTACGAGGGCAAGGGGGAGGCTACACCTTC. It specifies CASSALRGQGGGYTF.